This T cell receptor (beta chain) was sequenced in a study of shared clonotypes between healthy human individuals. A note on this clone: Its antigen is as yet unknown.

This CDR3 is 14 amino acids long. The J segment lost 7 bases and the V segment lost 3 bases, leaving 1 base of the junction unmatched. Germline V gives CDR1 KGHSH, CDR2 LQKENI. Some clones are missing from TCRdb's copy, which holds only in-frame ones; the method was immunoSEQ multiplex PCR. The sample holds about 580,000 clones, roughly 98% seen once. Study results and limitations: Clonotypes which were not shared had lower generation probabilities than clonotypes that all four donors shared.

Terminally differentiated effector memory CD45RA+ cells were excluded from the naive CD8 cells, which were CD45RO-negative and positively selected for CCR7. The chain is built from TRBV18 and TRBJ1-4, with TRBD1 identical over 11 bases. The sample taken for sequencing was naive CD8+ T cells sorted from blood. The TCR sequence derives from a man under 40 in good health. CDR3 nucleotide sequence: TGTGCCAGCTCACCCGGGACAGGGGGTGAAAAACTGTTTTTT. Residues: CASSPGTGGEKLFF.